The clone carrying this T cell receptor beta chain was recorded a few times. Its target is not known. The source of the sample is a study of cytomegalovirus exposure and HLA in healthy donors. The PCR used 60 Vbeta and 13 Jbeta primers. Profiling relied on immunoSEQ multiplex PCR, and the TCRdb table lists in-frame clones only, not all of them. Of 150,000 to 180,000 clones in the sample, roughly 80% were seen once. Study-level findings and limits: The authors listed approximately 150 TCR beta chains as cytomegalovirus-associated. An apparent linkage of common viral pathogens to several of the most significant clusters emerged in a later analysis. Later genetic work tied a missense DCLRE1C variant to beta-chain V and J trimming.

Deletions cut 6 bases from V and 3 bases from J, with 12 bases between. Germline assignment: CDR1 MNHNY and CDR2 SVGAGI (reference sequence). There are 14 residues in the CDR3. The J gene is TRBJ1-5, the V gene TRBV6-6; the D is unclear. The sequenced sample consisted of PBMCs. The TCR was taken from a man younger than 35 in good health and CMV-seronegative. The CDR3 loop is CASSPPGNNQPQHF. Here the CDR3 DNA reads TGTGCCAGCAGCCCACCAGGAAACAATCAGCCCCAGCATTTT.